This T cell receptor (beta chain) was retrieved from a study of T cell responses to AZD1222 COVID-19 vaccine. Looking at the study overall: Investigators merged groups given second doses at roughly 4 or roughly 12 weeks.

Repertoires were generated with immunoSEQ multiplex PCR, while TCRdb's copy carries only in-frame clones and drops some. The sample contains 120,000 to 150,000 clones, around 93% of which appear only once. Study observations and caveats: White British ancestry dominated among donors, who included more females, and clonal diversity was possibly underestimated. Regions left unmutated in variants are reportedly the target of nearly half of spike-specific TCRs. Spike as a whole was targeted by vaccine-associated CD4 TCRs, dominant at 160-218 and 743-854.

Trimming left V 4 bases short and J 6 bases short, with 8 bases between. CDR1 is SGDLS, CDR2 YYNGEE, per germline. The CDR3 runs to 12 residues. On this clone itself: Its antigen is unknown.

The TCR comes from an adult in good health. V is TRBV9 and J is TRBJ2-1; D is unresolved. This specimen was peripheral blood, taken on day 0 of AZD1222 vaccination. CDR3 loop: CASSSAPNEQFF. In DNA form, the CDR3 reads TGTGCCAGCAGCTCAGCCCCCAATGAGCAGTTCTTC. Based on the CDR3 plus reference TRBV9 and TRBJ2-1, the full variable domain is DSGVTQTPKHLITATGQRVTLRCSPRSGDLSVYWYQQSLDQGLQFLIQYYNGEERAKGNILERFSAQQFPDLHSELNLSSLELGDSALYFCASSSAPNEQFFGPGTRLTVL.